This T cell receptor beta chain came from a study of blood T cell repertoires in COVID-19. Germline values: CDR1 SQVTM, CDR2 ANQGSEA. The CDR3 is made up of 14 amino acids. Losses at the gene ends were 4 bases for V and 1 base for J; bases not matched to a gene: 4. Sequenced by immunoSEQ multiplex PCR; TCRdb stores in-frame clones only, minus some. Found here are 160,000 or so clones, 80% to 90% of them singletons; the top ten hold 3% to 4%. The chain has TRBV29-1 and TRBJ1-5; 7 bases align to TRBD1. This receptor was obtained from a woman aged 55-69 years who had recovered from COVID-19. Source material: peripheral blood. DNA for the CDR3: TGCAGCGTTGGGGGGACAGAGAGCAATCAGCCCCAGCATTTT. Its translation is CSVGGTESNQPQHF. Together with reference TRBV29-1 and TRBJ1-5, the CDR3 gives the full variable domain: SAVISQKPSRDICQRGTSLTIQCQVDSQVTMMFWYRQQPGQSLTLIATANQGSEATYESGFVIDKFPISRPNLTFSTLTVSNMSPEDSSIYLCSVGGTESNQPQHFGDGTRLSIL.